This is a list of T cell receptor beta chains from one sample in a study of blood T cell repertoires in COVID-19. The protocol was immunoSEQ multiplex PCR, while the TCRdb copy is restricted to in-frame clones and leaves out a portion. The repertoire has a few hundred thousand clones, over 85% of them found once; the top ten carry more than 0.7%. The sequenced sample was peripheral blood. The receptors were sampled from a man between 18 and 29 years old with COVID-19, enrolled during active disease. Both conserved end residues are part of each CDR3. Fields, in order: J gene, clone size, D gene, V gene, CDR3 DNA, CDR3 protein. D genes are given only for firm matches. Clone size is shown for a subset of rows, as once, few, many or a class of expanded clone.

>TRBJ2-5|NA|TRBD2|TRBV4-1
TGCGCCAGCAGCCTACTAACTAGCGGGAGGGGGGTAGAGACCCAGTACTTC
CASSLLTSGRGVETQYF
>TRBJ1-6|NA|NA|TRBV7-9
TGTGCCAGCAGCTCTCCCCGTAATTCACCCCTCCACTTT
CASSSPRNSPLHF
>TRBJ2-1|NA|TRBD2|TRBV10-3
TGTGCCATCAGTGAGCGGGAGCCGGGACTAGCGGTCAATGAGCAGTTCTTC
CAISEREPGLAVNEQFF
>TRBJ1-6|NA|NA|TRBV25-1
TGTGCCAGCAGTGACGTGCAGGGCCCTTCACCCCTCCACTTT
CASSDVQGPSPLHF
>TRBJ1-2|NA|TRBD1|TRBV19
TGTGCCAGTATTTCTGACAGGGGTCAGGGCGGCTACACCTTC
CASISDRGQGGYTF
>TRBJ2-7|NA|NA|TRBV5-1
TGCGCCAGCAGCTCCCTCCTAGACTCCTACGAGCAGTACTTC
CASSSLLDSYEQYF
>TRBJ2-7|once|NA|TRBV19
TGTGCCAGTAGGAACAGGGAACCCCCTTGGGAGCAGTACTTC
CASRNREPPWEQYF
>TRBJ2-7|NA|NA|TRBV10-1
TGCGCCAGCAGTGAGTCGAGGGGGTCACAGACCTACGAGCAGTACTTC
CASSESRGSQTYEQYF
>TRBJ1-2|NA|NA|TRBV7-8
TGTGCCAGCAGCTTAGATGTACAGGGTAACTATGGCTACACCTTC
CASSLDVQGNYGYTF
>TRBJ2-3|NA|NA|TRBV5-1
TGCGCCAGCAGCCCCGGGGGCACAGATACGCAGTATTTT
CASSPGGTDTQYF
>TRBJ2-7|NA|TRBD2|TRBV7-8
TGTGCCAGCAGCCCCTTGCGGGGGGTTTACGAGCAGTACTTC
CASSPLRGVYEQYF
>TRBJ2-7|NA|TRBD2|TRBV11-3
TGTGCCAGCAGCCTCGGACTAGTTGGGTACGAGCAGTACTTC
CASSLGLVGYEQYF
>TRBJ1-5|NA|TRBD1|TRBV27
TGTGCCAGCAGAGACAGGGAAGCGAGCAATCAGCCCCAGCATTTT
CASRDREASNQPQHF
>TRBJ2-6|NA|NA|TRBV5-4
TGTGCCAGCAGCCGCGGGACAGCCTTCTCTGGGGCCAACGTCCTGACTTTC
CASSRGTAFSGANVLTF
>TRBJ1-4|NA|NA|TRBV5-1
TGCGCCAGCAGCTTGGCGGACACTGCAACTAATGAAAAACTGTTTTTT
CASSLADTATNEKLFF
>TRBJ2-4|NA|NA|TRBV23-1
TGCGCCAGCAGTCAAGAACTCCCCCGTGCCAAAAACATTCAGTACTTC
CASSQELPRAKNIQYF
>TRBJ1-2|NA|NA|TRBV25-1
TGTGCCAGCAGTGACTTTAGGGGGGGCGACTATGGCTACACCTTC
CASSDFRGGDYGYTF
>TRBJ2-5|NA|TRBD1|TRBV7-8
TGTGCCAGCAGCTTAGGCCGACAGGGGAATGGAGAGACCCAGTACTTC
CASSLGRQGNGETQYF
>TRBJ2-1|NA|TRBD2|TRBV5-4
TGTGCCAGCAGCTCACTAGCGGGGGCTGGGAATGAGCAGTTCTTC
CASSSLAGAGNEQFF
>TRBJ2-6|NA|NA|TRBV2
TGTGCCAGCACTCAGAGTAGGGGCTCTGGGGCCAACGTCCTGACTTTC
CASTQSRGSGANVLTF
>TRBJ2-1|NA|TRBD1|TRBV19
TGTGCCAGTAAGGGACAGGGGGGACACAATGAGCAGTTCTTC
CASKGQGGHNEQFF
>TRBJ2-3|NA|TRBD2|TRBV7-9
TGTGCCAGCAGCTTCAAACTAAGCGGGGAAAGCACAGATACGCAGTATTTT
CASSFKLSGESTDTQYF
>TRBJ1-4|NA|NA|TRBV10-1
TGCGCCAGGGTAGGACAAGAGAATGAAAAACTGTTTTTT
CARVGQENEKLFF
>TRBJ2-2|NA|NA|TRBV11-3
TGTGCCAGCAGCTTAGCCGGCGGAAGGAGGGGCACCGGGGAGCTGTTTTTT
CASSLAGGRRGTGELFF
>TRBJ1-2|NA|NA|TRBV7-9
TGTGCCAGCAGCTTAGCGGCCAGTCCTAACTATGGCTACACCTTC
CASSLAASPNYGYTF
>TRBJ2-1|NA|NA|TRBV5-4
TGTGCCAGCAGCGCAGTAAACTACAACGCCGCCTACAATGAGCAGTTCTTC
CASSAVNYNAAYNEQFF
>TRBJ2-3|NA|NA|TRBV19
TGTGCCAGTAGTGGCCAATCCGGGACACCCGAGACAGATACGCAGTATTTT
CASSGQSGTPETDTQYF
>TRBJ2-1|NA|TRBD2|TRBV19
TGTGCCAGTAAAACCTACGCGGGAGGGCCAGACAATGAGCAGTTCTTC
CASKTYAGGPDNEQFF
>TRBJ2-1|NA|TRBD2|TRBV2
TGTGCCAGCAGTGATATGGGAGGGCAGGTTGGCAATGAGCAGTTCTTC
CASSDMGGQVGNEQFF
>TRBJ2-1|NA|TRBD2|TRBV7-6
TGTGCCAGCAGCTTACTAGCGGGGGGTTCCTACAATGAGCAGTTCTTC
CASSLLAGGSYNEQFF
>TRBJ2-2|NA|NA|TRBV5-4
TGTGCCAGCAGCTTTAACTGGAACACCGGGGAGCTGTTTTTT
CASSFNWNTGELFF
>TRBJ2-2|NA|NA|TRBV13
TGTGCCAGCAGCTCCTCCAGAGAGGCCGGGAGCACCGGGGAGCTGTTTTTT
CASSSSREAGSTGELFF
>TRBJ2-6|NA|TRBD1|TRBV14
TGTGCCAGCAGCCAAGTTAAGGGGGCCATCTCTGGGGCCAACGTCCTGACTTTC
CASSQVKGAISGANVLTF
>TRBJ2-5|NA|NA|TRBV6-5
TGTGCCAGCAGTCTAAACAGCGGAGAGACCCAGTACTTC
CASSLNSGETQYF
>TRBJ2-6|NA|NA|TRBV6-5
TGTGCCAGCACCAGGGCTGGGGCCAACGTCCTGACTTTC
CASTRAGANVLTF
>TRBJ1-5|NA|NA|TRBV4-2
TGTGCCAGCAGCCAAGGGGCCCGAGGGCCTAGCAATCAGCCCCAGCATTTT
CASSQGARGPSNQPQHF
>TRBJ2-5|NA|TRBD2|TRBV10-2
TGCGCCAGCAGTCCTACTAGGGTAGCGGGAAGGGTGGAGACCCAGTACTTC
CASSPTRVAGRVETQYF
>TRBJ2-4|NA|NA|TRBV4-1
TGCGCCAGCAGCCAAGAGCCGGGTGCCAAAAACATTCAGTACTTC
CASSQEPGAKNIQYF
>TRBJ2-2|NA|NA|TRBV5-4
TGTGCCAGCAGCCTACCGGGACTTGGCGGGGAGCTGTTTTTT
CASSLPGLGGELFF
>TRBJ2-2|once|TRBD2|TRBV9
TGTGCCAGCAGCCCCCGTCCTAGCGGGGGCTACTCCGGGGAGCTGTTTTTT
CASSPRPSGGYSGELFF
>TRBJ2-3|NA|TRBD2|TRBV5-4
TGTGCCAGCAGCGACAGACGAGGACTAGCGAGCACAGATACGCAGTATTTT
CASSDRRGLASTDTQYF
>TRBJ1-4|NA|NA|TRBV19
TGTGCCAGTAGCCAAACCAGGACAGAGAATGAAAAACTGTTTTTT
CASSQTRTENEKLFF
>TRBJ1-2|NA|TRBD1|TRBV28
TGTGCCAGCAGTTATCAGGGGGCGGTTGGCTACACCTTC
CASSYQGAVGYTF
>TRBJ2-5|NA|TRBD1|TRBV5-6
TGTGCCAGCATGAGACAGGGGAACCAAGAGACCCAGTACTTC
CASMRQGNQETQYF
>TRBJ2-2|NA|TRBD2|TRBV7-8
TGTGCCAGCAGCTTACTAGCGGGGAGAGGCGGGGAGCTGTTTTTT
CASSLLAGRGGELFF
>TRBJ2-3|NA|NA|TRBV25-1
TGTGCCAGCAAAGAGGGGGAGAGAGATACGCAGTATTTT
CASKEGERDTQYF
>TRBJ2-3|NA|TRBD1|TRBV29-1
TGCAGCGTTGCCGGGACAGGGGTGGATACGCAGTATTTT
CSVAGTGVDTQYF
>TRBJ2-1|NA|TRBD2|TRBV11-3
TGTGCCAGCAGCTCTGTAGCGGGACTAGGTTCAAATGAGCAGTTCTTC
CASSSVAGLGSNEQFF
>TRBJ1-1|NA|NA|TRBV27
TGTGCCAGCAGTCAAGGGAGGACTGAAGCTTTCTTT
CASSQGRTEAFF
>TRBJ2-7|NA|NA|TRBV7-3
TGTGCCAGCAGCTTAATGGGGCAGGGCTCCTACGAGCAGTACTTC
CASSLMGQGSYEQYF